Below are 13 T cell receptor beta chains sequenced from a single sample in a study of T cell responses to AZD1222 COVID-19 vaccine (dated by TCRdb to 2020 to 2022). The time point label, as the study defines it: about 28 days (+/-7) after the second vaccine dose. Libraries were prepared through the immunoSEQ multiplex PCR assay. TCRdb stores this immuneACCESS table with in-frame sequences only. Part of the clones is absent; in the studies checked, under half of the shortfall reflects unresolved V genes, and no reason is known for the rest. This sample gives some 140,000 clones in total; just under 95% of them show up just once. Approximately 6.5% of the sample is held by the ten biggest clonotypes. This specimen consisted of peripheral blood, obtained 28 days after the second AZD1222 dose. All receptors come from an adult who received the AZD1222 COVID-19 vaccine.

The chain combines TRBV19 with TRBJ2-2; TRBD1 aligns across 7 bases. V lost 4 bases and J lost 4; bases outside the gene matches: 6. The CDR3 is 15 amino acids. CDR1 and CDR2 from the germline V gene are LNHDA and SQIVND (reference sequence). The CDR3 DNA sequence: TGTGCCAGTAGTAAGGGGACAGCGACCACCGGGGAGCTGTTTTTT. Residues: CASSKGTATTGELFF.

The rearrangement uses TRBV7-9 and TRBJ2-6, with D perhaps matching TRBD2 (5 bases). Trimming removed 4 bases at V and 3 bases at J, with 10 bases between. CDR1 and CDR2 from the germline V gene are SEHNR and FQNEAQ (reference sequence). The CDR3 length is 15 residues. Written as DNA, the CDR3 is TGTGCCAGCAGCTCTGGCCGGGGTGGGGCCAACGTCCTGACTTTC. Translating it yields CASSSGRGGANVLTF.

The chain has TRBV28 and TRBJ1-6, with D hard to call. Germline CDR1 MDHEN, CDR2 SYDVKM. Trimming took 6 bases from V and 0 from J, leaving 12 bases between them. CDR3 length equals 16 residues. Here the CDR3 reads CASRTRGSSYNSPLHF. In DNA form, the CDR3 reads TGTGCCAGCAGGACCCGCGGCAGCTCCTATAATTCACCCCTCCACTTT. The full variable domain, completed using reference TRBV28 and TRBJ1-6, is DVKVTQSSRYLVKRTGEKVFLECVQDMDHENMFWYRQDPGLGLRLIYFSYDVKMKEKGDIPEGYSVSREKKERFSLILESASTNQTSMYLCASRTRGSSYNSPLHFGNGTRLTVT.

CDR3 DNA: TGTGCCAGTAGTATGATCCAGTCATCATACACTGAAGCTTTCTTT. Its protein is CASSMIQSSYTEAFF. The chain recombines TRBV19 with TRBJ1-1; no clear D. Deletions cut 3 bases from V and 3 bases from J, with 14 bases between. Germline lookup yields CDR1 LNHDA and CDR2 SQIVND (reference sequence). The length of the CDR3 is 15 residues. Full variable domain (remainder filled in from reference TRBV19 and TRBJ1-1): DGGITQSPKYLFRKEGQNVTLSCEQNLNHDAMYWYRQDPGQGLRLIYYSQIVNDFQKGDIAEGYSVSREKKESFPLTVTSAQKNPTAFYLCASSMIQSSYTEAFFGQGTRLTVV.

The V and J genes are TRBV11-2 and TRBJ1-1; the match to TRBD1 covers 12 bases. CDR3 length: 14 amino acids. The germline V gene encodes CDR1 SGHAT and CDR2 FQNNGV. The J segment lost 6 bases and the V segment lost 5 bases, leaving 4 bases of the junction unmatched. The CDR3 coding sequence is TGTGCCAGCAGCCTGGGACAGGGGGCCCCTGAAGCTTTCTTT. Protein sequence: CASSLGQGAPEAFF.

V is TRBV4-2 and J is TRBJ1-2; tentatively, D is TRBD1 (6 bases). V was pared by 0 bases and J by 8 bases, with 19 bases between. Germline CDR1 is LGHNA and CDR2 is YNFKEQ. This CDR3 region has 16 residues. CDR3 in DNA: TGTGCCAGCAGCCAAGACAGAGCCCAGGGGAGTCGCGGCTACACCTTC. Translated, it gives CASSQDRAQGSRGYTF.

This CDR3 is CASSQGGRSNQPQHF. The DNA for the CDR3 is TGTGCCAGCAGCCAAGGGGGGCGTAGCAATCAGCCCCAGCATTTT. The gene calls are TRBV3-1 (or the pseudogene TRBV3-2) and TRBJ1-5; D is possibly TRBD1 (6 bases). Trimming took 1 base from V and 0 from J, leaving 7 bases between them. Germline CDR1 is LGHDT and CDR2 is YNNKEL (reference sequence). This CDR3 comprises 15 residues.

The chain employs TRBV27 and TRBJ2-4; 8 bases align to TRBD2. The germline gives CDR1 MNHEY, CDR2 SMNVEV (reference sequence). V was clipped by 6 bases and J by 2 bases; unmatched bases: 12. This CDR3 is built from 17 residues. The CDR3 is CASRPTAGGLTKNIQYF. The CDR3 region has the DNA TGTGCCAGCAGACCTACGGCGGGGGGCCTAACCAAAAACATTCAGTACTTC.

V usage is TRBV6-2 or TRBV6-3 and J usage is TRBJ1-5; D is possibly TRBD1 (5 bases). Trimming cost V 6 bases and J 5 bases, with 14 bases left between them. The V gene's germline CDR1 is MNHEY and CDR2 SVGEGT. The CDR3 is 14 residues long. In nucleotides, the CDR3 is TGTGCCAGCAGCCGGACAACTTTTTATCAGCCCCAGCATTTT. This sequence encodes CASSRTTFYQPQHF.

The chain uses TRBV5-1 and TRBJ2-2; 8 bases agree with TRBD1. There are 19 residues in the CDR3. Losses at the gene ends were 2 bases for V and 3 bases for J; bases not matched to a gene: 15. Germline loops: CDR1 SGHRS, CDR2 YFSETQ. The CDR3 here is CASSFPPWDRIFDTGELFF. DNA of the CDR3: TGCGCCAGCAGCTTCCCCCCGTGGGACAGGATTTTCGACACCGGGGAGCTGTTTTTT.

This clone has a handful of counts. The gene calls are TRBV28 and TRBJ1-3; D possibly corresponds to TRBD1 (5 bases). Germline CDR1 and CDR2: MDHEN and SYDVKM. This CDR3 spans 13 amino acids. Trimming cost V 7 bases and J 9 bases, with 16 bases left between them. CDR3 in amino acids: CASNWGTASTIYF. As DNA, the CDR3 is TGTGCCAGCAACTGGGGGACTGCTAGCACCATATATTTT. Looking up the rest from reference TRBV28 and TRBJ1-3 gives the full variable domain: DVKVTQSSRYLVKRTGEKVFLECVQDMDHENMFWYRQDPGLGLRLIYFSYDVKMKEKGDIPEGYSVSREKKERFSLILESASTNQTSMYLCASNWGTASTIYFGEGSWLTVV.

Concerning this clone: Other DNA sequences in this specimen translate into the identical CDR3. Written as DNA, the CDR3 is TGTGCCTGGAGTGTTGGTTACGAGCAGTACTTC. Its translation is CAWSVGYEQYF. This chain connects TRBV30 to TRBJ2-7; no clear D. The CDR3 extends over 11 amino acids. Deletions cut 0 bases from V and 4 bases from J, with 4 bases between. Germline CDR1 reads GTSNPN; CDR2 reads SVGIG (reference sequence).

The chain links TRBV28 to TRBJ1-6; D perhaps matches TRBD1 (5 bases). The germline gives CDR1 MDHEN, CDR2 SYDVKM. The CDR3 has 15 residues. The V end lost 6 bases, the J end lost 12 bases, and 21 bases lay between the germline ends. For the CDR3, the DNA is TGTGCCAGCAGACCATCACAGACAGACGGGGAACCCCTCCACTTT. Protein: CASRPSQTDGEPLHF.